The present T cell receptor (beta chain) was sequenced within a study of blood T cell repertoires in COVID-19. Study in general: Sources were T cells, B-cell-depleted T cells, or PBMCs; the material itself was cDNA or gDNA.

The CDR3 extends over 14 amino acids. The germline V gene has CDR1 SGDLS and CDR2 YYNGEE. V was pared by 4 bases and J by 4 bases, with 13 bases between. Source study methods: Reference gene primer amplification gave nucleated cell count estimates. The assay was immunoSEQ multiplex PCR, and TCRdb's table has in-frame clones only and misses some. V, J and clone size reflect that table, while D and trimming were determined from the DNA. The sample yields 200,000 or so clones, around 90% seen once. The V call is TRBV9, the J call TRBJ2-3; TRBD2 is a possible D gene (5 bases). Sequencing was performed on peripheral blood. The origin of this receptor is a man aged 60 to 75 who had recovered from COVID-19. The CDR3 sequence is CASSPGLTPDTQYF. DNA for the CDR3: TGTGCCAGCAGCCCTGGACTGACTCCAGATACGCAGTATTTT.